A selection of T cell receptor beta chains follows, all from one sample in a study of T cell responses to AZD1222 COVID-19 vaccine. Clones were sequenced by immunoSEQ multiplex PCR, and TCRdb holds only the in-frame ones, with some missing. The sample includes some 120,000 clones, roughly 88% seen only once; the top ten take over 5%. Sequencing was performed on peripheral blood, taken on day 0 of AZD1222 vaccination. The receptors were sampled from an adult in good health. Both conserved end residues are part of each CDR3. Fields, in order: J gene, V gene, clone size, D gene, CDR3 protein, CDR3 DNA. A D gene is named only where the DNA matches it firmly. Clone size is not always given. Where it is, it says once, few, many or a class for expanded clones.

TRBJ1-1 TRBV5-1 NA NA CASALLGTQNTEAFF TGCGCCAGCGCCCTGCTGGGGACCCAGAACACTGAAGCTTTCTTT
TRBJ1-1 TRBV4-2 once TRBD1 CASSQESGGTEAFF TGTGCCAGCAGCCAAGAGTCAGGGGGGACTGAAGCTTTCTTT
TRBJ2-2 TRBV2 NA NA CASRQGGTGELFF TGTGCCAGCAGACAAGGGGGGACCGGGGAGCTGTTTTTT
TRBJ1-2 TRBV30 NA NA CASSGRTYGYTF TGTGCCTCCAGTGGGCGTACCTATGGCTACACCTTC
TRBJ2-5 TRBV6-5 NA NA CASRTLTSVETQYF TGTGCCAGCAGGACTCTGACTAGTGTGGAGACCCAGTACTTC
TRBJ1-5 TRBV20-1 NA NA CSASEGRFNQPQHF TGCAGTGCTAGTGAGGGACGGTTCAATCAGCCCCAGCATTTT
TRBJ2-1 TRBV5-1 NA NA CASSPGGSSYNEQFF TGCGCCAGCAGCCCTGGGGGGAGCTCCTACAATGAGCAGTTCTTC
TRBJ2-5 TRBV7-2 NA NA CASSGQTQETQYF TGTGCCAGCAGCGGACAGACCCAAGAGACCCAGTACTTC
TRBJ2-1 TRBV27 large NA CATSSVGGALYNEQFF TGTGCCACCAGCTCGGTGGGGGGGGCCCTTTACAATGAGCAGTTCTTC
TRBJ2-5 TRBV6-1 NA NA CASSEMVGTGQETQYF TGTGCCAGCAGTGAAATGGTCGGGACGGGTCAAGAGACCCAGTACTTC
TRBJ1-3 TRBV6-5 NA NA CASSDLNRVSDTIYF TGTGCCAGCAGCGACCTCAACAGGGTTTCAGACACCATATATTTT
TRBJ1-6 TRBV7-9 NA TRBD1 CASSFDRTGESPLHF TGTGCCAGCAGCTTTGACCGGACAGGGGAGTCACCCCTCCACTTT
TRBJ1-1 TRBV6-5 NA NA CASTNAQNLGTEAFF TGTGCCAGCACCAATGCCCAAAATTTGGGCACTGAAGCTTTCTTT
TRBJ2-3 TRBV7-6 NA TRBD1 CASSLVGTGGVSTDTQYF TGTGCCAGCAGCTTAGTTGGGACAGGGGGCGTTAGCACAGATACGCAGTATTTT
TRBJ1-2 TRBV7-2 NA NA CASSANYGYTF TGTGCCAGCAGCGCGAACTATGGCTACACCTTC
TRBJ1-4 TRBV28 NA TRBD1 CASSRQGSNEKLFF TGTGCCAGCAGCAGACAGGGTTCGAATGAAAAACTGTTTTTT
TRBJ2-3 TRBV9 NA NA CASSASYDTQYF TGTGCCAGCAGCGCCTCATACGATACGCAGTATTTT
TRBJ2-2 TRBV9 once NA CASSVRVAGELFF TGTGCCAGCAGCGTCAGGGTTGCCGGGGAGCTGTTTTTT
TRBJ2-3 TRBV2 NA NA CASRSLVATQYF TGTGCCAGCAGGTCCTTAGTAGCTACGCAGTATTTT
TRBJ1-3 TRBV6-4 few TRBD1 CASSDGLGDRGHTIYF TGTGCCAGCAGTGACGGGCTGGGGGACAGGGGGCACACCATATATTTT
TRBJ2-2 TRBV15 NA TRBD1 CATSREPGQGGWTGELFF TGTGCCACCAGCAGGGAACCGGGACAGGGAGGTTGGACCGGGGAGCTGTTTTTT
TRBJ1-3 TRBV9 NA NA CASSVEGAAGNTIYF TGTGCCAGCAGCGTAGAAGGTGCAGCTGGAAACACCATATATTTT
TRBJ2-1 TRBV9 NA TRBD2 CASSVEGGGAVYNEQFF TGTGCCAGCAGCGTAGAGGGCGGGGGGGCAGTTTACAATGAGCAGTTCTTC
TRBJ1-4 TRBV6-5 NA TRBD1 CASLAGTANEKLFF TGTGCCAGCTTAGCCGGGACAGCTAATGAAAAACTGTTTTTT
TRBJ2-1 TRBV6-1 once NA CASSEAGNEQFF TGTGCCAGCAGTGAAGCGGGCAATGAGCAGTTCTTC
TRBJ1-2 TRBV28 NA TRBD1 CASTAPGDSYGYTF TGTGCCAGCACGGCCCCGGGGGACAGTTATGGCTACACCTTC
TRBJ2-7 TRBV24-1 NA NA CATSDVSSGSSEQYF TGTGCCACCAGTGATGTCTCGTCGGGGTCGAGCGAGCAGTACTTC
TRBJ1-6 TRBV6-5 once TRBD1 CASSPGQVNSPLHF TGTGCCAGCAGCCCGGGACAGGTCAACTCACCCCTCCACTTT
TRBJ1-6 TRBV27 NA NA CASSDQGNYNSPLHF TGTGCCAGCAGTGACCAGGGGAACTATAATTCACCCCTCCACTTT
TRBJ2-3 TRBV4-1 NA TRBD1 CASSQGTGVSTDTQYF TGCGCCAGCAGCCAGGGGACAGGAGTGAGCACAGATACGCAGTATTTT
TRBJ2-1 TRBV28 NA NA CASSLLDRFNEQFF TGTGCCAGCAGTTTACTGGACAGATTTAATGAGCAGTTCTTC
TRBJ2-2 TRBV5-1 few TRBD2 CASSLVSGLAATGELFF TGCGCCAGCAGCTTGGTCTCGGGACTAGCGGCTACCGGGGAGCTGTTTTTT
TRBJ1-1 TRBV18 NA NA CASSPGRTGTMNTEAFF TGTGCCAGCTCACCGGGAAGAACAGGGACCATGAACACTGAAGCTTTCTTT
TRBJ1-5 TRBV5-1 NA NA CASSLEGSPNQPQHF TGCGCCAGCAGCTTGGAGGGCAGCCCCAATCAGCCCCAGCATTTT
TRBJ2-7 TRBV28 NA NA CASSLSSQGWSYEQYF TGTGCCAGCAGTTTATCGTCCCAGGGGTGGTCCTACGAGCAGTACTTC
TRBJ2-7 TRBV19 NA NA CASSIGDNMVGNTYEQYF TGTGCCAGTAGTATTGGAGATAACATGGTGGGGAATACCTACGAGCAGTACTTC
TRBJ1-5 TRBV7-2 once TRBD1 CASSNRTGGQPQHF TGTGCCAGCAGCAATCGGACAGGGGGACAGCCCCAGCATTTT
TRBJ1-1 TRBV7-2 few NA CASSLNTGYRGTEAFF TGTGCCAGCAGCTTAAACACCGGATACAGAGGTACTGAAGCTTTCTTT
TRBJ2-7 TRBV6-5 NA NA CASGDYEQYF TGTGCCAGCGGGGACTACGAGCAGTACTTC
TRBJ2-1 TRBV28 NA NA CASSLLGSNSYNEQFF TGTGCCAGCAGTTTATTAGGGTCCAACTCCTACAATGAGCAGTTCTTC
TRBJ1-1 TRBV18 once NA CASSPLKGVGTEAFF TGTGCCAGCTCACCACTTAAAGGGGTTGGGACTGAAGCTTTCTTT
TRBJ1-5 TRBV28 NA NA CASTLAGHNNQPQHF TGTGCCAGCACCCTGGCGGGACATAACAATCAGCCCCAGCATTTT
TRBJ2-1 TRBV9 NA TRBD1 CASSATTGGGNEQFF TGTGCCAGCAGCGCGACGACAGGGGGCGGAAATGAGCAGTTCTTC
TRBJ2-3 TRBV5-4 NA TRBD2 CASSLEAGGPQYF TGTGCCAGCAGCTTGGAAGCGGGGGGGCCGCAGTATTTT
TRBJ1-6 TRBV6-2/TRBV6-3 NA NA CASSEDGNSPLHF TGTGCCAGCAGTGAGGACGGGAATTCACCCCTCCACTTT
TRBJ1-1 TRBV4-1 NA NA CASSQGPGSEAFF TGCGCCAGCAGCCAAGGTCCAGGCTCTGAAGCTTTCTTT
TRBJ2-7 TRBV9 NA NA CASSVPPGGTDAQYF TGTGCCAGCAGCGTACCCCCTGGGGGCACGGACGCGCAGTACTTC
TRBJ1-2 TRBV28 NA NA CASSGDARYGYTF TGTGCCAGCAGCGGGGACGCCCGCTATGGCTACACCTTC
TRBJ2-7 TRBV21-1 NA NA CASSKGRGPFEQYF TGTGCCAGCAGCAAAGGAAGGGGACCTTTTGAGCAGTACTTC
TRBJ2-3 TRBV7-9 NA NA CASSREGSTDTQYF TGTGCCAGCAGTAGAGAAGGGAGCACAGATACGCAGTATTTT
TRBJ2-7 TRBV5-1 NA NA CASRTGLWNEQYF TGCGCCAGCAGGACAGGTTTATGGAACGAGCAGTACTTC
TRBJ2-7 TRBV5-1 NA TRBD2 CASSLEFGTSGGPIRTPYEQYF TGCGCCAGCAGCTTGGAGTTCGGGACTAGCGGGGGGCCGATACGTACCCCCTACGAGCAGTACTTC
TRBJ1-1 TRBV5-4 once TRBD1 CASNYGGQGFTEAFF TGTGCCAGCAACTATGGGGGACAGGGATTCACTGAAGCTTTCTTT
TRBJ1-3 TRBV11-3 NA NA CASSSRDLPSGNTIYF TGTGCCAGCAGCTCAAGGGACCTTCCCTCTGGAAACACCATATATTTT
TRBJ1-1 TRBV19 NA NA CATRDQGLSTEAFF TGTGCCACCAGAGATCAGGGGCTGAGCACTGAAGCTTTCTTT